This section outlines one TCR beta chain sequence together with its context. Its antigen is not known. These data originate in a study of T-cell memory formation after mild COVID-19. Study in general: TCR clustering was largely donor specific. Regarding the study as a whole: Whereas later expanders leaned CD4+, clones contracting day 15 to 85 showed a balanced CD4/CD8 makeup.

The CDR3 loop spans 16 amino acids. Germline loops: CDR1 LNHDA, CDR2 SQIVND (reference sequence). Trimming removed 3 bases from V and 5 bases from J, with 14 bases in between. Researchers used 5'RACE with constant-segment primers to make TCR alpha and TCR beta cDNA libraries that carry sample barcodes and UMIs. One entry per CDR3 protein results from TCRdb running MiXCR on the 5' RACE reads. The top ten clones hold roughly 0.8% of a sample with some 40,000 distinct CDR3 sequences, less than 8% of them seen once. Sequenced material: PBMCs or a T cell subset sorted from them (not recorded which). The receptor was isolated from an adult who had mild COVID-19 (a few samples of this study predate the infection). Cell type and time point are not known. The chain links TRBV19 to TRBJ1-6, with D maybe TRBD1 (5 bases). The chain's CDR3 is CASSIQSGRNNSPLHF. CDR3 DNA sequence: TGTGCCAGTAGTATTCAGTCGGGACGGAATAATTCACCCCTCCACTTT. Based on the CDR3 plus reference TRBV19 and TRBJ1-6, the full variable domain is DGGITQSPKYLFRKEGQNVTLSCEQNLNHDAMYWYRQDPGQGLRLIYYSQIVNDFQKGDIAEGYSVSREKKESFPLTVTSAQKNPTAFYLCASSIQSGRNNSPLHFGNGTRLTVT.